Listed here are 28 T cell receptor beta chains from one sample, sequenced in a study of T cell changes during pregnancy in multiple sclerosis. Sequencing used immunoSEQ multiplex PCR; TCRdb keeps in-frame clones, though not all of them. The table has over 30,000 clones, around 92% seen once; the top ten hold around 3.6%. Sample: CD8+ T cells from peripheral blood mononuclear cells, taken in the second trimester of pregnancy. These receptors all stem from a female donor in good health, enrolled as a control in a pregnancy study.

This clone has a single count. This sequence joins TRBV7-6 and TRBJ1-6; D possibly corresponds to TRBD1 (6 bases). Trimming stripped 5 bases from V and 0 bases from J, with 17 bases between. The germline gives CDR1 SGHVS, CDR2 FNYEAQ. The length of the CDR3 is 18 residues. CDR3 region: CASSDTQGLGSYNSPLHF. CDR3 bases: TGTGCCAGCAGCGATACCCAGGGGCTCGGCTCCTATAATTCACCCCTCCACTTT.

CDR3 residues: CASKTMAGGNTEAFF. The CDR3 nucleotides are TGTGCCAGCAAAACCATGGCGGGGGGAAACACTGAAGCTTTCTTT. The chain recombines TRBV11-2 with TRBJ1-1; D may be TRBD1 (5 bases). The CDR3 contains 15 residues. Trimming stripped 7 bases from V and 2 bases from J, with 17 bases between. Germline V gives CDR1 SGHAT, CDR2 FQNNGV.

The V gene is TRBV11-3, the J gene TRBJ2-5; 8 bases map to TRBD2. CDR1 is SGHNT and CDR2 is YENEEA in the germline V gene. The CDR3 contains 17 residues. V lost 0 bases to trimming and J lost 0 bases; unmatched junction nucleotides: 6. Written as DNA, the CDR3 is TGTGCCAGCAGCTTAGATTTGGTAGCGGGGTACCAAGAGACCCAGTACTTC. It specifies CASSLDLVAGYQETQYF.

J is TRBJ2-5 and V is TRBV9, with no clear D. With the DNA end fitting TRBJ2-7 better, the J assignment may be wrong. CDR1 and CDR2 (germline): SGDLS, YYNGEE. The CDR3 extends over 15 amino acids. Here the CDR3 DNA reads TGTGCCAGCAGCGTAGAGCAGGCGCCCTCCTACGAGCAGTACTTC. It translates to CASSVEQAPSYEQYF.

V and J are TRBV11-2 and TRBJ1-1, with 10 nucleotides matching TRBD1. This CDR3 contains 15 residues. CDR1 is SGHAT, CDR2 FQNNGV, per germline. J was trimmed by 3 bases and V by 1 base; bases with no gene match: 2. DNA of the CDR3: TGTGCCAGCAGCTTAGGGGACAGGGGAGACACTGAAGCTTTCTTT. This encodes CASSLGDRGDTEAFF.

The V gene is TRBV4-3, the J gene TRBJ1-2; D is ambiguous. Germline V gene sequence: CDR1 LGHNA, CDR2 YSLEER. The CDR3 consists of 15 residues. Between the trimmed V and J ends, which lost 0 bases and 3 bases, there was a span of 11 bases. CDR3 protein: CASSQDYRAYYGYTF. In DNA form, the CDR3 reads TGCGCCAGCAGCCAAGATTATCGAGCGTACTATGGCTACACCTTC.

J is TRBJ1-1 and V is TRBV5-6; possible D gene TRBD1, 5 bases. V was cut by 5 bases and J by 0 bases, with 14 bases left in between. From germline, CDR1 is SGHDT and CDR2 YYEEEE. The CDR3 totals 15 residues. The CDR3 DNA follows: TGTGCCAGCAGTAATGGCGGGGGGATGAACACTGAAGCTTTCTTT. It is translated as CASSNGGGMNTEAFF. The entire variable domain, with the rest obtained from reference TRBV5-6 and TRBJ1-1, is as follows: DAGVTQSPTHLIKTRGQQVTLRCSPKSGHDTVSWYQQALGQGPQFIFQYYEEEERQRGNFPDRFSGHQFPNYSSELNVNALLLGDSALYLCASSNGGGMNTEAFFGQGTRLTVV.

The rearrangement uses TRBV2 and TRBJ2-7; weak D call: TRBD1 (6 bases). The CDR3 is 13 amino acids. The V gene lost 6 bases and the J gene lost 2 bases, with 11 bases spanning the gap. The germline V gene encodes CDR1 SNHLY and CDR2 FYNNEI. The CDR3 sequence: CASRTRTAYEQYF. CDR3 bases: TGTGCCAGCAGGACCCGGACAGCCTACGAGCAGTACTTC. Full variable domain (remainder filled in from reference TRBV2 and TRBJ2-7): EPEVTQTPSHQVTQMGQEVILRCVPISNHLYFYWYRQILGQKVEFLVSFYNNEISEKSEIFDDQFSVERPDGSNFTLKIRSTKLEDSAMYFCASRTRTAYEQYFGPGTRLTVT.

This clone was seen once. The gene calls are TRBV7-2 and TRBJ1-2; 7 nucleotides align to TRBD1. In germline, CDR1 is SGHTA, CDR2 FQGNSA. The CDR3 consists of 16 residues. Trimming removed 3 bases from V and 8 bases from J; junction bases left unmatched: 15. CDR3 amino acids: CASSFGDRADSEGYTF. As DNA, the CDR3 is TGTGCCAGCAGCTTTGGTGACAGGGCCGATTCGGAAGGCTACACCTTC.

The chain uses TRBV7-8 and TRBJ2-3; D is uncertain. Germline V gene data show CDR1 as SGHVS and CDR2 as FQNEAQ. CDR3 size: 12 residues. Trimming took off 4 bases at V and 3 bases at J, with 5 bases between the two ends. Here the CDR3 reads CASSYLTDTQYF. CDR3 DNA: TGTGCCAGCAGCTACTTAACAGATACGCAGTATTTT. Combining the CDR3 with reference TRBV7-8 and TRBJ2-3 gives the whole variable domain GAGVSQSPRYKVAKRGQDVALRCDPISGHVSLFWYQQALGQGPEFLTYFQNEAQLDKSGLPSDRFFAERPEGSVSTLKIQRTQQEDSAVYLCASSYLTDTQYFGPGTRLTVL.

The CDR3 is CASSVLQAGGLTDTQYF. DNA of the CDR3: TGTGCCAGCAGCGTATTACAAGCGGGGGGCCTCACAGATACGCAGTATTTT. The genes are TRBV9 and TRBJ2-3; 9 bases agree with TRBD2. V trimming: 1 base; J trimming: 2 bases; junction bases outside the gene matches: 8. CDR1 and CDR2 (germline): SGDLS, YYNGEE. The length of the CDR3 is 17 residues.

This clone occurred once. The chain uses TRBV2 and TRBJ1-2; 8 positions agree with TRBD1. This CDR3 is built from 13 residues. The germline V gene has CDR1 SNHLY and CDR2 FYNNEI. After removal of 3 bases from V and 7 bases from J, the junction contained 4 bases not matched to a gene. CDR3 DNA sequence: TGTGCCAGCAGTGACGGACAGGGAGGTGGCTACACCTTC. As protein: CASSDGQGGGYTF.

V gene TRBV21-1 combines with J gene TRBJ2-1; the D call TRBD1 from the table was never checked on the DNA. TRBV21-1 is designated a pseudogene. The length of the CDR3 is 19 residues. The chain's CDR3 is CASSKALLQGELSYNEQFF. The CDR3 DNA reads as TGTGCCAGCAGCAAAGCGCTTTTGCAGGGGGAGTTGTCCTACAATGAGCAGTTCTTC.

The chain joins TRBV7-8 to TRBJ2-7, with TRBD2 matching over 9 bases. The CDR3 runs to 15 residues. In germline, CDR1 is SGHVS, CDR2 FQNEAQ. With 3 bases clipped from V and 0 bases from J, the junction kept 3 bases outside the gene matches. This CDR3 reads CASSFERGVSYEQYF. As DNA, the CDR3 is TGTGCCAGCAGCTTTGAGCGGGGGGTCTCCTACGAGCAGTACTTC.

The genes are TRBV5-6 and TRBJ1-2, with 9 bases identical to TRBD1. CDR1 and CDR2 (germline): SGHDT, YYEEEE. J was trimmed by 3 bases and V by 2 bases; bases with no gene match: 5. The CDR3 loop spans 15 amino acids. The CDR3 protein is CASSLQGAVDYGYTF. In nucleotides, the CDR3 is TGTGCCAGCAGCTTACAGGGGGCAGTGGACTATGGCTACACCTTC.

This sequence joins TRBV5-1 and TRBJ2-1; 8 nucleotides match TRBD2. CDR3 length equals 16 residues. Trimming removed 4 bases from V and 5 bases from J; junction bases left unmatched: 11. Germline CDR1 is SGHRS and CDR2 is YFSETQ. The CDR3 is CASSQGRTSLDNEQFF. The CDR3 region has the DNA TGCGCCAGCAGCCAGGGACGGACTAGCCTGGACAATGAGCAGTTCTTC.

The gene calls are TRBV15 and TRBJ1-4; no clear D gene. The V end lost 7 bases, the J end lost 8 bases, and 8 bases lay between the germline ends. CDR1 is LNHNV and CDR2 is YYDKDF in the germline V gene (reference sequence). CDR3 length: 11 amino acids. The CDR3 coding sequence is TGTGCCACCAAAAATCAAGAAAAACTGTTTTTT. Its translation is CATKNQEKLFF.

The chain is built from TRBV10-3 and TRBJ1-3, with 9 bases lining up with TRBD1. The V gene's germline CDR1 is ENHRY and CDR2 SYGVKD. This CDR3 comprises 17 residues. V lost 10 bases to trimming and J lost 0 bases; unmatched junction nucleotides: 13. The CDR3 region has the DNA TGTGCCACCAGGGACAGGGTGCTATCGTTCTCTGGAAACACCATATATTTT. Protein: CATRDRVLSFSGNTIYF.

This chain connects TRBV7-2 to TRBJ2-1, with D tentatively TRBD1 (5 bases). Germline values: CDR1 SGHTA, CDR2 FQGNSA. The CDR3 runs 14 residues. The germline V and J ends were trimmed by 0 bases and 5 bases, with 8 bases remaining between them. In nucleotides, the CDR3 is TGTGCCAGCAGCTTAGCGCTACAGGACAATGAGCAGTTCTTC. It yields the protein CASSLALQDNEQFF.

CDR3 in amino acids: CATRPAGGGSGNEQFF. The CDR3 DNA sequence: TGTGCCACCCGACCCGCCGGCGGGGGGTCAGGGAATGAGCAGTTCTTC. The V gene is TRBV6-4, the J gene TRBJ2-1; 8 bases align to TRBD2. The V gene's germline CDR1 is MRHNA and CDR2 SNTAGT. V lost 10 bases, J lost 7 bases, and 18 bases stayed unmatched. The CDR3 totals 16 residues.

This chain joins TRBV27 and TRBJ2-7, with TRBD1 matching 7 bases. The CDR3 contains 12 residues. J was trimmed by 4 bases and V by 9 bases; bases with no gene match: 6. Germline assignment: CDR1 MNHEY and CDR2 SMNVEV (reference sequence). The CDR3 loop reads CASRGQRYEQYF. Written as DNA, the CDR3 is TGTGCCAGTAGGGGACAGAGGTACGAGCAGTACTTC.

The gene calls are TRBV9 and TRBJ2-3; 8 bases agree with TRBD1. The CDR3 runs 15 residues. Germline CDR1 SGDLS, CDR2 YYNGEE. With 2 bases clipped from V and 3 bases from J, the junction kept 5 bases outside the gene matches. The DNA of the CDR3 is TGTGCCAGCAGCGTGGACAGGGTTGTTACAGATACGCAGTATTTT. It translates to CASSVDRVVTDTQYF.

This rearrangement joins TRBV30 to TRBJ2-1, with D perhaps matching TRBD2 (6 bases). CDR1 is GTSNPN and CDR2 is SVGIG in the germline V gene (reference sequence). This CDR3 contains 18 residues. Trimming removed 7 bases at V and 1 base at J, with 26 bases between. CDR3 protein: CALRDWQGTSASYNEQFF. The DNA of the CDR3 is TGTGCCTTAAGGGACTGGCAGGGAACTTCAGCGTCCTACAATGAGCAGTTCTTC.

This clone appeared a few times. The chain couples TRBV2 to TRBJ2-7, with 7 bases fitting TRBD1. The CDR3 has 14 residues. After removal of 0 bases from V and 2 bases from J, the junction contained 1 base not matched to a gene. From germline, CDR1 is SNHLY and CDR2 FYNNEI. The CDR3 spells CASSEATGTYEQYF. Written as DNA, the CDR3 is TGTGCCAGCAGTGAAGCGACAGGGACCTACGAGCAGTACTTC.

The V and J genes are TRBV6-5 and TRBJ2-5; weak D call: TRBD1 (6 bases). Germline CDR1 MNHEY, CDR2 SVGAGI. Trimming pared 2 bases from V and 5 bases from J, leaving 15 bases between. CDR3 length equals 15 residues. CDR3 loop: CASSYDQGRRETQYF. The CDR3 region has the DNA TGTGCCAGCAGTTACGACCAGGGGAGAAGGGAGACCCAGTACTTC.

The rearrangement uses TRBV30 and TRBJ2-7; D is undetermined. This CDR3 has 13 residues. V was cut by 0 bases and J by 0 bases, with 6 bases left in between. In germline, CDR1 is GTSNPN, CDR2 SVGIG (reference sequence). CDR3 residues: CAWSVQSSYEQYF. The CDR3 bases are TGTGCCTGGAGTGTACAGAGCTCCTACGAGCAGTACTTC.

This chain connects TRBV5-6 to TRBJ1-3; the D is unclear. Germline assignment: CDR1 SGHDT and CDR2 YYEEEE. The V end was cut by 4 bases, the J end by 4 bases, with 15 bases between. This CDR3 spans 15 amino acids. The CDR3 region has the DNA TGTGCCAGCAGCACGTACGCCCCGGGAGGAAACACCATATATTTT. It translates to CASSTYAPGGNTIYF.

The genes are TRBV7-3 and TRBJ1-1, with a possible D match to TRBD1 (5 bases). Germline V CDR1 and CDR2: SGHTA, FQGTGA. This CDR3 has 14 amino acids. V dropped 5 bases and J dropped 5 bases, with 15 bases sitting between them. Here the CDR3 DNA reads TGTGCCAGCAGCCCATACACGCCAGGGACTGAAGCTTTCTTT. Its translation: CASSPYTPGTEAFF. Supplemented by reference TRBV7-3 and TRBJ1-1, the full variable domain reads GAGVSQTPSNKVTEKGKYVELRCDPISGHTALYWYRQSLGQGPEFLIYFQGTGAADDSGLPNDRFFAVRPEGSVSTLKIQRTERGDSAVYLCASSPYTPGTEAFFGQGTRLTVV.